The clone carrying this TCR beta chain was observed a few times. CDR1 MDHEN and CDR2 SYDVKM come from the germline V gene. The CDR3 loop spans 14 amino acids. V was shortened by 6 bases and J by 0 bases, with 10 bases between the two germline ends. TCRdb ran MiXCR on the reads and lists one entry per CDR3 protein. The repertoire has approximately 400,000 distinct CDR3 sequences, about a third of them found once; the top ten carry about 13%. This record comes from a study of T cell repertoires in cytomegalovirus infection. Study overall: CMV infection together with matching HLA type was indicated by public TCR beta signatures.

Sequencing was done on a sample of PBMCs. The rearrangement joins TRBV28 to TRBJ2-3, with D unresolved. The TCR originated in a human donor in good health (CMV status not recorded). Some clones in this sample may be carry-over from other donors' samples. CDR3 DNA: TGTGCCAGCAGCGAACTACCAAGCACAGATACGCAGTATTTT. Translated: CASSELPSTDTQYF.